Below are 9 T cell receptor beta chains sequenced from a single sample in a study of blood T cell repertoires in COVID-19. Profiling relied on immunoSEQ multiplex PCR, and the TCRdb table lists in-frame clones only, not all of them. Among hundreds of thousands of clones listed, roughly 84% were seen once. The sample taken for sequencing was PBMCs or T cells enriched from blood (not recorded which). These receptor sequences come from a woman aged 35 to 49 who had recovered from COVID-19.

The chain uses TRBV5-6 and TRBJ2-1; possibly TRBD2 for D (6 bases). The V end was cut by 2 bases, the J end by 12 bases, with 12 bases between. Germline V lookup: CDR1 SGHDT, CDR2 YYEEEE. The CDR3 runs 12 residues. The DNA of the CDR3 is TGTGCCAGCAGCTTAATGGGAGGCGGGCAGTTCTTC. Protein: CASSLMGGGQFF.

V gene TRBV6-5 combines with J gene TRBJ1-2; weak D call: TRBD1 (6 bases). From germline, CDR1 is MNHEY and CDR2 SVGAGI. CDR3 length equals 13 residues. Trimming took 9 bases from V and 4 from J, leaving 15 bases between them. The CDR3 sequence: CASKDSGFYGYTF. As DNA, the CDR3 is TGTGCCAGTAAGGACAGTGGCTTCTATGGCTACACCTTC.

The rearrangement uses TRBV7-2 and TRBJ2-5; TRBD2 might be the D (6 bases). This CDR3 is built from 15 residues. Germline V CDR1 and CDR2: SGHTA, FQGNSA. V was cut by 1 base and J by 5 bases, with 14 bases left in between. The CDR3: CASSLEAGRKETQYF. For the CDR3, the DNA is TGTGCCAGCAGCTTAGAGGCAGGGAGGAAGGAGACCCAGTACTTC.

CDR3 sequence (DNA): TGTGCCAGCTCACCGGGACAGGCGGCCACTGAAGCTTTCTTT. It translates to CASSPGQAATEAFF. The V and J genes are TRBV18 and TRBJ1-1, with 8 bases aligning to TRBD1. Trimming at V came to 3 bases and at J to 4 bases, leaving 4 bases not matched to a gene. Germline CDR1 is KGHSH and CDR2 is LQKENI. The CDR3 runs 14 residues.

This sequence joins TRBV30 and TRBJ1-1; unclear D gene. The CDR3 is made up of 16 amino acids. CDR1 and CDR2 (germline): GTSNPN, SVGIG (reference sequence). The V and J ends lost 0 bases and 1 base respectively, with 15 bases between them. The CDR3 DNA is TGTGCCTGGAGTGTTTCCCTAGGTATCGCGAACACTGAAGCTTTCTTT. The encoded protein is CAWSVSLGIANTEAFF. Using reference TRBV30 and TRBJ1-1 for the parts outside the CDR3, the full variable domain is SQTIHQWPATLVQPVGSPLSLECTVEGTSNPNLYWYRQAAGRGLQLLFYSVGIGQISSEVPQNLSASRPQDRQFILSSKKLLLSDSGFYLCAWSVSLGIANTEAFFGQGTRLTVV.

The CDR3 coding sequence is TGTGCCAGCAGTTACCAGGGACCAGGGGTCCAAGAGACCCAGTACTTC. It specifies CASSYQGPGVQETQYF. V is TRBV5-6 and J is TRBJ2-5, with D perhaps TRBD1 (6 bases). V was pared by 5 bases and J by 1 base, with 18 bases between. CDR1 is SGHDT and CDR2 is YYEEEE in the germline V gene. This CDR3 contains 16 residues.

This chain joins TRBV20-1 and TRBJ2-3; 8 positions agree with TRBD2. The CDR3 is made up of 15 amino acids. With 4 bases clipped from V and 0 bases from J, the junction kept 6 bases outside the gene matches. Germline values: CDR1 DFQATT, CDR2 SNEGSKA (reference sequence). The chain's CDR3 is CSANERERSTDTQYF. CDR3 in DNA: TGCAGTGCTAATGAGCGGGAGCGGAGCACAGATACGCAGTATTTT.

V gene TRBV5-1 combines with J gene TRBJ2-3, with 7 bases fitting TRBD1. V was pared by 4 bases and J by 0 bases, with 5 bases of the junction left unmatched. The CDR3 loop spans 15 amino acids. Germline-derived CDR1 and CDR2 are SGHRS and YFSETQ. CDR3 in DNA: TGCGCCAGCAGCCCCGGGACAGTTAGCACAGATACGCAGTATTTT. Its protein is CASSPGTVSTDTQYF. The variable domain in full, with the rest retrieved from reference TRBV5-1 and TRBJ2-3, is KAGVTQTPRYLIKTRGQQVTLSCSPISGHRSVSWYQQTPGQGLQFLFEYFSETQRNKGNFPGRFSGRQFSNSRSEMNVSTLELGDSALYLCASSPGTVSTDTQYFGPGTRLTVL.

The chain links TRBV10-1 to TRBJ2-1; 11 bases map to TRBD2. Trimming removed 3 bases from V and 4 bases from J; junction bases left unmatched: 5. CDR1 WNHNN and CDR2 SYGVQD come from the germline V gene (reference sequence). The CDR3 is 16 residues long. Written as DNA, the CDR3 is TGCGCCAGCAGTGAACTAGCGGGAGTGGGGTACAATGAGCAGTTCTTC. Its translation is CASSELAGVGYNEQFF.